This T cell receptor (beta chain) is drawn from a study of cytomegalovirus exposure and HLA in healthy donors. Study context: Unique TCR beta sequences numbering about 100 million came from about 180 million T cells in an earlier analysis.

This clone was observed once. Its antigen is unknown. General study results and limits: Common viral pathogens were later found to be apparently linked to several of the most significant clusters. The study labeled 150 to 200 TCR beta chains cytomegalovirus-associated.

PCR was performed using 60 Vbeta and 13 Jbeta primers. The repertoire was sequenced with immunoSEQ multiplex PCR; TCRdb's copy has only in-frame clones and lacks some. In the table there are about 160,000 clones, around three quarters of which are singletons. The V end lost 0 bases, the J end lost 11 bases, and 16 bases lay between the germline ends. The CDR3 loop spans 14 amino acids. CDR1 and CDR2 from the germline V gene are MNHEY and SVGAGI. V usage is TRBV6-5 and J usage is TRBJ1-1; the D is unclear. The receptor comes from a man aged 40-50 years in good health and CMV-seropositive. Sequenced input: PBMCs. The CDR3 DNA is TGTGCCAGCAGTTACTCCGAGTTCCGCGGGCGGGCTTTCTTT. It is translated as CASSYSEFRGRAFF.